These T cell receptor beta chains were read from a single sample in a study of patients and donors after allogeneic stem cell transplantation. TCRdb redid the calling of the RT-PCR reads with MiXCR, one entry per CDR3 protein. The sample includes almost 20,000 distinct CDR3 sequences, approximately 4.4% seen only once; the top ten take roughly 39%. What was sequenced was blood, either unsorted or a sorted T cell fraction (not recorded which). Every receptor here comes from a human donor who was either an allogeneic HSCT recipient or a stem cell or donor lymphocyte infusion donor (not recorded which). It is not recorded whose cells these are; they may come from a transplant donor. Each CDR3 is given with its conserved first and last residue. Fields, in order: clone size, CDR3 length, V gene, D gene, J gene, CDR3 protein, CDR3 DNA. D genes are given only for firm matches. Size is omitted from some rows. Given values are once, few, many or a class for expanded clones.

many	15	TRBV9	-	TRBJ2-1	CASSVELSWSDEQFF	TGTGCCAGCAGCGTAGAGTTAAGTTGGAGCGATGAGCAGTTCTTC
-	18	TRBV12-5	TRBD2	TRBJ2-5	CASGLVRRLAGYQETQYF	TGTGCTAGTGGTTTGGTACGGCGGCTAGCGGGATACCAAGAGACCCAGTACTTC
few	13	TRBV2	-	TRBJ1-1	CASSDDLNTEAFF	TGTGCCAGCAGTGACGACCTGAACACTGAAGCTTTCTTT
many	15	TRBV6-2/TRBV6-3	-	TRBJ1-3	CASSDTGHPGNTIYF	TGTGCCAGCAGCGATACGGGACATCCTGGAAACACCATATATTTT
many	14	TRBV5-6	TRBD1	TRBJ2-7	CASSLRGQGFEQYF	TGTGCCAGCAGCTTGCGAGGACAGGGGTTCGAGCAGTACTTC
many	17	TRBV4-2	TRBD2	TRBJ2-1	CASSQDALAGLINEQFF	TGTGCCAGCAGCCAAGATGCGCTAGCGGGATTAATCAATGAGCAGTTCTTC
-	14	TRBV29-1	TRBD1	TRBJ1-1	CSVELTGGDTEAFF	TGCAGCGTTGAGCTGACAGGGGGGGACACTGAAGCTTTCTTT
many	15	TRBV6-1	TRBD1	TRBJ1-4	CASATGGASNEKLFF	TGTGCCAGCGCTACAGGGGGCGCTTCTAATGAAAAACTGTTTTTT
many	15	TRBV5-8	-	TRBJ2-1	CASTVGGSATNEQFF	TGTGCCAGCACCGTCGGGGGTTCGGCAACGAATGAGCAGTTCTTC
many	15	TRBV7-9	-	TRBJ1-1	CASSDPRGGITEAFF	TGTGCCAGCAGCGACCCGAGGGGAGGGATCACTGAAGCTTTCTTT
many	16	TRBV6-1	TRBD1	TRBJ2-3	CASRSGQGLGPDTQYF	TGTGCCAGCAGGTCAGGACAGGGGCTGGGTCCAGATACGCAGTATTTT
-	15	TRBV19	TRBD2	TRBJ2-3	CASRVREGPPDTQYF	TGTGCCAGTAGGGTCCGGGAGGGCCCTCCAGATACGCAGTATTTT
many	13	TRBV7-9	-	TRBJ1-1	CASSLVGETEAFF	TGTGCCAGCAGCTTGGTGGGGGAAACTGAAGCTTTCTTT
many	13	TRBV7-9	-	TRBJ2-3	CASSFSPTDTQYF	TGTGCCAGCAGCTTCAGTCCCACAGATACGCAGTATTTT
many	13	TRBV5-6	-	TRBJ2-5	CASSFASQETQYF	TGTGCCAGCAGCTTCGCGAGTCAAGAGACCCAGTACTTC
-	15	TRBV9	-	TRBJ1-1	CASSPGTAVRGEAFF	TGTGCCAGCAGCCCTGGGACCGCCGTTCGTGGAGAAGCTTTCTTT
many	14	TRBV4-2	-	TRBJ2-7	CASSLTGTSSWQYF	TGTGCCAGCAGCCTTACCGGGACTTCCTCCTGGCAGTACTTC
many	16	TRBV5-6	TRBD1	TRBJ2-2	CASSQTGVLRTGELFF	TGTGCCAGCAGCCAGACAGGGGTCCTCAGAACCGGGGAGCTGTTTTTT
few	17	TRBV14	-	TRBJ2-2	CASSQDRGSKLTGELFF	TGTGCCAGCAGCCAAGACCGGGGCAGCAAGCTAACCGGGGAGCTGTTTTTT
many	15	TRBV12-3/TRBV12-4	TRBD2	TRBJ2-5	CASRGTSHGGETQYF	TGTGCCAGCAGGGGGACTAGCCACGGTGGGGAGACCCAGTACTTC
many	15	TRBV5-1	-	TRBJ1-2	CASSSEPGSAGGYTF	TGCGCCAGCAGTTCGGAACCTGGGTCAGCGGGAGGCTACACCTTC
many	15	TRBV9	-	TRBJ1-2	CASSVALGPFYGYTF	TGTGCCAGCAGCGTTGCCCTGGGACCCTTCTATGGCTACACCTTC
many	13	TRBV5-1	-	TRBJ1-1	CASGPTPRAEAFF	TGCGCCAGCGGGCCTACACCACGTGCTGAAGCTTTCTTT
many	12	TRBV10-3	-	TRBJ1-2	CAISPMDPYYTF	TGTGCCATCAGTCCCATGGACCCCTACTACACCTTC
many	14	TRBV20-1	-	TRBJ2-1	CSASSAGPYNEQFF	TGCAGTGCTTCGTCAGCGGGCCCCTACAATGAGCAGTTCTTC
many	13	TRBV7-9	-	TRBJ1-1	CASIPRPLTEAFF	TGTGCCAGCATCCCCCGCCCGTTGACTGAAGCTTTCTTT
many	14	TRBV10-2	-	TRBJ2-1	CASRRRLDYNEQFF	TGCGCCAGCAGGAGGCGTCTAGACTACAATGAGCAGTTCTTC
-	16	TRBV5-6	-	TRBJ2-6	CASSLEPFSGANVLTF	TGTGCCAGCAGCTTGGAACCCTTTTCTGGGGCCAACGTCCTGACTTTC
-	13	TRBV19	TRBD1	TRBJ1-3	CASDRGAGNTIYF	TGTGCCAGTGACAGGGGAGCTGGAAACACCATATATTTT
few	16	TRBV5-1	-	TRBJ1-1	CASSLGPQGGNTEAFF	TGCGCCAGCAGCTTGGGCCCACAGGGAGGGAACACTGAAGCTTTCTTT
few	13	TRBV9	TRBD1	TRBJ2-7	CASSRDRGDEQYF	TGTGCCAGCAGCCGGGACAGGGGGGACGAGCAGTACTTC
-	15	TRBV12-3/TRBV12-4	-	TRBJ1-6	CASSLFGPSNSPLHF	TGTGCCAGCAGTTTATTCGGCCCGTCTAATTCACCCCTCCACTTT
few	20	TRBV18	-	TRBJ1-2	CASSPSEERERDNPNYGYTF	TGTGCCAGCTCACCATCCGAAGAAAGAGAAAGGGACAACCCTAACTATGGCTACACCTTC
many	13	TRBV10-3	-	TRBJ2-5	CAISPGGQETQYF	TGTGCCATCAGTCCCGGGGGACAAGAGACCCAGTACTTC
-	14	TRBV15	-	TRBJ2-5	CATSRVGGLETQYF	TGTGCCACCAGCAGAGTTGGAGGGTTGGAGACCCAGTACTTC
many	15	TRBV15	-	TRBJ1-2	CATSRDHMGLGGYTF	TGTGCCACCAGCAGAGATCATATGGGCTTGGGGGGCTACACCTTC